The clone carrying this TCR beta chain was counted once. The primer mix had 60 Vbeta and 13 Jbeta primers. TCRdb keeps only in-frame clones here, not all; method: immunoSEQ multiplex PCR. The table lists 120,000 or so clones, roughly 84% of them singletons. These data originate in a study of cytomegalovirus exposure and HLA in healthy donors. The germline V gene encodes CDR1 LNHDA and CDR2 SQIVND (reference sequence). This CDR3 has 14 amino acids. V was shortened by 5 bases and J by 8 bases, with 18 bases between the two germline ends. This sequence joins TRBV19 and TRBJ1-2, with D perhaps matching TRBD1 (5 bases). Input material: PBMCs. The TCR comes from a man aged 25 to 45 in good health and CMV-seropositive. CDR3 DNA sequence: TGTGCCAGTAGTCACTCGACAGCGGGTCACGGCTACACCTTC. Translating it yields CASSHSTAGHGYTF.